The rows below give T cell receptor beta chains drawn from one sample of a study of T cells after posttransplantation cyclophosphamide. TCRdb's table, derived via immunoSEQ multiplex PCR, lists solely in-frame clones and lacks some. The sample records 5,500 to 9,000 clones, approximately 91% being singletons. The sample taken for sequencing was CD4+ T cells sorted from blood. All receptors derive from a woman aged 45 to 65 in good health and a related stem cell transplant donor. Both conserved end residues are part of each CDR3. D genes are given only for firm matches.

cdr3_aa: CATSRNRGGNTEAFF
j_call: TRBJ1-1
d_call: TRBD1
v_call: TRBV15

cdr3_aa: CASSLDRGITNEQFF
j_call: TRBJ2-1
d_call: TRBD1
v_call: TRBV11-2

cdr3_aa: CASSQYRDTEAFF
j_call: TRBJ1-1
d_call: .
v_call: TRBV5-1

cdr3_aa: CASSPFGSSYEQYF
j_call: TRBJ2-7
d_call: .
v_call: TRBV5-6

cdr3_aa: CASSFQGPQHF
j_call: TRBJ1-5
d_call: .
v_call: TRBV19

cdr3_aa: CASSKFWWRGGIGDEQFF
j_call: TRBJ2-1
d_call: .
v_call: TRBV21-1

cdr3_aa: CASSQDHTSETGELFF
j_call: TRBJ2-2
d_call: .
v_call: TRBV4-2

cdr3_aa: CASARGTEAFF
j_call: TRBJ1-1
d_call: .
v_call: TRBV6-5

cdr3_aa: CASSPTGIDEKLFF
j_call: TRBJ1-4
d_call: TRBD1
v_call: TRBV7-9

cdr3_aa: CASSQGSGLGYTF
j_call: TRBJ1-2
d_call: .
v_call: TRBV6-1

cdr3_aa: CASSLYYHNEQFF
j_call: TRBJ2-1
d_call: .
v_call: TRBV7-2

cdr3_aa: CASSLVGTGSTDTQYF
j_call: TRBJ2-3
d_call: TRBD1
v_call: TRBV5-1

cdr3_aa: CASSPLEVEKLFF
j_call: TRBJ1-4
d_call: .
v_call: TRBV11-2

cdr3_aa: CASSSAGTTTNEKLFF
j_call: TRBJ1-4
d_call: .
v_call: TRBV5-1

cdr3_aa: CASSPDRGDQPQHF
j_call: TRBJ1-5
d_call: .
v_call: TRBV7-9

cdr3_aa: CASASEGSGGYTF
j_call: TRBJ1-2
d_call: .
v_call: TRBV6-4

cdr3_aa: CASSRDRINSPLHF
j_call: TRBJ1-6
d_call: .
v_call: TRBV7-6

cdr3_aa: CASSRLAGDSDTQYF
j_call: TRBJ2-3
d_call: TRBD2
v_call: TRBV27

cdr3_aa: CASSFDRDFGDTQYF
j_call: TRBJ2-3
d_call: .
v_call: TRBV5-4

cdr3_aa: CASSTWTGRGYTF
j_call: TRBJ1-2
d_call: TRBD1
v_call: TRBV5-6

cdr3_aa: CASSPHRGGGRTYEQYF
j_call: TRBJ2-7
d_call: .
v_call: TRBV7-2

cdr3_aa: CASSLGASGGGGTDTQYF
j_call: TRBJ2-3
d_call: TRBD2
v_call: TRBV27

cdr3_aa: CASSSNGVGVGETQYF
j_call: TRBJ2-5
d_call: .
v_call: TRBV5-1

cdr3_aa: CASSFPQGAGEAFF
j_call: TRBJ1-1
d_call: TRBD1
v_call: TRBV11-2

cdr3_aa: CASSVAAQAYGYTF
j_call: TRBJ1-2
d_call: .
v_call: TRBV9

cdr3_aa: CASSYRGGDEKLFF
j_call: TRBJ1-4
d_call: .
v_call: TRBV13

cdr3_aa: CASSIGRGDEQYF
j_call: TRBJ2-7
d_call: .
v_call: TRBV6-4

cdr3_aa: CASSPRTGLNEQYF
j_call: TRBJ2-7
d_call: TRBD1
v_call: TRBV5-1

cdr3_aa: CASSIVASGSNEQFF
j_call: TRBJ2-1
d_call: TRBD2
v_call: TRBV19

cdr3_aa: CASGPTGERNTIYF
j_call: TRBJ1-3
d_call: .
v_call: TRBV12-5

cdr3_aa: CASSPRQGSYEQYF
j_call: TRBJ2-7
d_call: TRBD1
v_call: TRBV5-1

cdr3_aa: CASSIGVGGPPYNEQFF
j_call: TRBJ2-1
d_call: TRBD2
v_call: TRBV19

cdr3_aa: CASSLATETEYF
j_call: TRBJ2-7
d_call: .
v_call: TRBV5-5

cdr3_aa: CASSPGQGPGNTIYF
j_call: TRBJ1-3
d_call: TRBD1
v_call: TRBV11-3

cdr3_aa: CASSSHGTSGADEQFF
j_call: TRBJ2-1
d_call: TRBD2
v_call: TRBV5-5

cdr3_aa: CAISLREGRGEQFF
j_call: TRBJ2-1
d_call: TRBD2
v_call: TRBV10-3

cdr3_aa: CASSLRGGISNGYTF
j_call: TRBJ1-2
d_call: TRBD1
v_call: TRBV5-4

cdr3_aa: CASSERLAGFYNEQFF
j_call: TRBJ2-1
d_call: TRBD2
v_call: TRBV6-1

cdr3_aa: CATENPGPLAKNIQYF
j_call: TRBJ2-4
d_call: .
v_call: TRBV15

cdr3_aa: CAISEKRTGSDTQYF
j_call: TRBJ2-3
d_call: TRBD1
v_call: TRBV10-3

cdr3_aa: CASRKPGQGYNTEAFF
j_call: TRBJ1-1
d_call: TRBD1
v_call: TRBV13

cdr3_aa: CASSSPRSNGANVLTF
j_call: TRBJ2-6
d_call: .
v_call: TRBV5-1

cdr3_aa: CASSVGTLEKLFF
j_call: TRBJ1-4
d_call: .
v_call: TRBV9

cdr3_aa: CASSRQRGGFDGELFF
j_call: TRBJ2-2
d_call: TRBD2
v_call: TRBV5-5

cdr3_aa: CASSPFTTGGDTGELFF
j_call: TRBJ2-2
d_call: TRBD1
v_call: TRBV18

cdr3_aa: CASPGTSGGDYEQYF
j_call: TRBJ2-7
d_call: TRBD2
v_call: TRBV28

cdr3_aa: CASSSPVSQETQYF
j_call: TRBJ2-5
d_call: .
v_call: TRBV7-2